These T cell receptor beta chains were read from a single sample in a study of CD8 T cells in ankylosing spondylitis. TCRdb independently ran MiXCR on the 5' RACE reads; one entry per CDR3 protein. In the table there are about 350,000 distinct CDR3 sequences, 20% of which are singletons. Sequencing used blood, either unsorted or a sorted T cell fraction (not recorded which). These receptors all stem from a male donor with ankylosing spondylitis or in good health (not recorded which). Both conserved end residues are part of each CDR3. The order of the fields is J gene, D gene, clone size, V gene, CDR3 DNA, CDR3 protein. The D gene is left open where the match is weak. Rows give clone size only sometimes, using once, few, many, or a class for an expanded clone.

j_call: TRBJ2-7
d_call: -
clone_size: -
v_call: TRBV12-3/TRBV12-4
cdr3_nt: TGTGCCAGCAGTTCCTTCGCCCGGGGGATATTCTCCTACGAGCAGTACTTC
cdr3_aa: CASSSFARGIFSYEQYF

j_call: TRBJ2-1
d_call: -
clone_size: -
v_call: TRBV5-6
cdr3_nt: TGTGCCAGCAGCTTCTCCGGCAGCCTCTACAATGAGCAGTTCTTC
cdr3_aa: CASSFSGSLYNEQFF

j_call: TRBJ2-7
d_call: TRBD1
clone_size: -
v_call: TRBV12-3/TRBV12-4
cdr3_nt: TGTGCCAGCAGCCCCGCTTCAGGGGGCGAGCAGTACTTC
cdr3_aa: CASSPASGGEQYF

j_call: TRBJ2-7
d_call: -
clone_size: -
v_call: TRBV7-8
cdr3_nt: TGTGCCAGCAGTCCCACTTTGACAGTCTACGAGCAGTACTTC
cdr3_aa: CASSPTLTVYEQYF

j_call: TRBJ2-1
d_call: -
clone_size: -
v_call: TRBV7-7
cdr3_nt: TGTGCTAGCAGCTTGAAGCGAGGCTATGAGCAGTTCTTC
cdr3_aa: CASSLKRGYEQFF

j_call: TRBJ2-1
d_call: -
clone_size: -
v_call: TRBV6-4
cdr3_nt: TGTGCCAGCAGTGACGGTGGGGGGTTCGGTTACAATGAGCAGTTCTTC
cdr3_aa: CASSDGGGFGYNEQFF

j_call: TRBJ2-6
d_call: -
clone_size: -
v_call: TRBV29-1
cdr3_nt: TGCAGCGTCTCCGGGGCCGGAGGGGGCTGGGCCAACGTCCTGACTTTC
cdr3_aa: CSVSGAGGGWANVLTF

j_call: TRBJ2-4
d_call: -
clone_size: -
v_call: TRBV15
cdr3_nt: TGTGCCACCAGCAGACGAGAACAGGGGGGGAACATTCAGTACTTC
cdr3_aa: CATSRREQGGNIQYF

j_call: TRBJ2-7
d_call: -
clone_size: -
v_call: TRBV4-1
cdr3_nt: TGCGCCAGCAGCCAAGAGTCACTTCTTTCCTACGAGCAGTACTTC
cdr3_aa: CASSQESLLSYEQYF

j_call: TRBJ2-1
d_call: -
clone_size: -
v_call: TRBV3-1
cdr3_nt: TGTGCCAGCAGCCGTAATAGGGTCGAGCAGTTCTTC
cdr3_aa: CASSRNRVEQFF

j_call: TRBJ2-3
d_call: TRBD2
clone_size: -
v_call: TRBV2
cdr3_nt: TGTGCCAGCAGTGACGGGGCTAGCGGGGGTCAATACACAGATACGCAGTATTTT
cdr3_aa: CASSDGASGGQYTDTQYF

j_call: TRBJ2-7
d_call: TRBD1
clone_size: many
v_call: TRBV5-1
cdr3_nt: TGCGCCAGCAGCCCCGGACAGGGCCGAAACGAGCAGTACTTC
cdr3_aa: CASSPGQGRNEQYF

j_call: TRBJ2-7
d_call: -
clone_size: few
v_call: TRBV12-3/TRBV12-4
cdr3_nt: TGTGCCAGCAGTTTAGATGCAGGGAGGTACGAGCAGTACTTC
cdr3_aa: CASSLDAGRYEQYF

j_call: TRBJ2-2
d_call: -
clone_size: -
v_call: TRBV7-3
cdr3_nt: TGTGCCAGCAGGGGGACCGCAAACACCGGGGAGCTGTTTTTT
cdr3_aa: CASRGTANTGELFF

j_call: TRBJ2-2
d_call: -
clone_size: few
v_call: TRBV6-5
cdr3_nt: TGTGCCAGCAGTTATACAAATCAGGGGCCCGGGGAGCTGTTTTTT
cdr3_aa: CASSYTNQGPGELFF

j_call: TRBJ2-3
d_call: -
clone_size: many
v_call: TRBV11-2
cdr3_nt: TGTGCCAGCAGCTTGGGTAACCGGGGGGCGCTAGATACGCAGTATTTT
cdr3_aa: CASSLGNRGALDTQYF

j_call: TRBJ2-7
d_call: TRBD2
clone_size: -
v_call: TRBV10-3
cdr3_nt: TGTGCCATCACCAACCAGGGAGGGGTTGGCTACGAGCAGTACTTC
cdr3_aa: CAITNQGGVGYEQYF

j_call: TRBJ2-7
d_call: -
clone_size: -
v_call: TRBV7-9
cdr3_nt: TGTGCCAGCAGCTTAGTCGAAACAGGGTTCGTCCACGAGCAGTACTTC
cdr3_aa: CASSLVETGFVHEQYF

j_call: TRBJ2-2
d_call: -
clone_size: -
v_call: TRBV5-1
cdr3_nt: TGCGCCAGCAGCTTGGGGGAAGACAGTTTCAACACCGGGGAGCTGTTTTTT
cdr3_aa: CASSLGEDSFNTGELFF

j_call: TRBJ1-1
d_call: -
clone_size: few
v_call: TRBV28
cdr3_nt: TGTGCCAGCAGTTCGTCAGGAAGGCTCACTGAAGCTTTCTTT
cdr3_aa: CASSSSGRLTEAFF

j_call: TRBJ1-2
d_call: -
clone_size: few
v_call: TRBV7-9
cdr3_nt: TGTGCCAGCACCCTCCCCCCCAGGGGCGATGGCTACACCTTC
cdr3_aa: CASTLPPRGDGYTF

j_call: TRBJ1-2
d_call: TRBD1
clone_size: many
v_call: TRBV12-3/TRBV12-4
cdr3_nt: TGTGCCAGCAGTCCGGACAGGGGTAACTATGGCTACACCTTC
cdr3_aa: CASSPDRGNYGYTF

j_call: TRBJ1-5
d_call: -
clone_size: few
v_call: TRBV3-1
cdr3_nt: TGTGCCAGCAGCCAAGGTCAGGGCGGCAATCAGCCCCAGCATTTT
cdr3_aa: CASSQGQGGNQPQHF

j_call: TRBJ2-7
d_call: -
clone_size: -
v_call: TRBV15
cdr3_nt: TGTGCCACCAGCAGAGATCGGGTCTGGAGGGGCTACGAGCAGTACTTC
cdr3_aa: CATSRDRVWRGYEQYF

j_call: TRBJ2-3
d_call: -
clone_size: -
v_call: TRBV10-3
cdr3_nt: TGTGCCATCAGTGAGCCTGAACAGGAGAGCACAGATACGCAGTATTTT
cdr3_aa: CAISEPEQESTDTQYF

j_call: TRBJ1-1
d_call: -
clone_size: -
v_call: TRBV7-9
cdr3_nt: TGTGCCAGCAGCTTCTCCGGGGGGGACACTGAAGCTTTCTTT
cdr3_aa: CASSFSGGDTEAFF

j_call: TRBJ1-2
d_call: -
clone_size: -
v_call: TRBV29-1
cdr3_nt: TGCAGCGTTGAAAGTCGACATCTGGTGGGCTACACCTTC
cdr3_aa: CSVESRHLVGYTF

j_call: TRBJ2-1
d_call: -
clone_size: few
v_call: TRBV5-1
cdr3_nt: TGCGCCAGCAGCTCTCGACAGGCCTATGAGCAGTTCTTC
cdr3_aa: CASSSRQAYEQFF

j_call: TRBJ2-7
d_call: -
clone_size: few
v_call: TRBV29-1
cdr3_nt: TGCAGTGTTGAAGTTCCCTTCTCCTACGAGCAGTACTTC
cdr3_aa: CSVEVPFSYEQYF